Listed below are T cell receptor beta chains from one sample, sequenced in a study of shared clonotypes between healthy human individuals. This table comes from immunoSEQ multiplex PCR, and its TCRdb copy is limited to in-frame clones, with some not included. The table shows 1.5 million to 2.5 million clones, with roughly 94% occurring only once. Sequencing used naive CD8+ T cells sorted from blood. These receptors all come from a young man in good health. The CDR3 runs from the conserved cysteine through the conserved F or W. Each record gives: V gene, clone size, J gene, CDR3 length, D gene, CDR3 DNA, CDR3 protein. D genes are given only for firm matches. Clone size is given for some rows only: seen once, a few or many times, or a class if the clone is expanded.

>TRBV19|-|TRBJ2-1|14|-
TGTGCCAGTAGTCCTTTTAGCGGCTACAATGAGCAGTTCTTC
CASSPFSGYNEQFF
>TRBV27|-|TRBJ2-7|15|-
TGTGCCAGCAGTTTATCCTCCGGGAAGGCCTACGAGCAGTACTTC
CASSLSSGKAYEQYF
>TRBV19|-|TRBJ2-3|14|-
TGTGCCACCCACCCGTCGACGGGTACTTATCCGCAGTATTTT
CATHPSTGTYPQYF
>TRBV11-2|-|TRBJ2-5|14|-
TGTGCCAGCAGCTCCCGGGACTACCAAGAGACCCAGTACTTC
CASSSRDYQETQYF
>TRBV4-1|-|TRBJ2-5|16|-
TGCGCCAGCAGCCAAGGGGGGGGCGTCCGAGGAGAGACCCAGTACTTC
CASSQGGGVRGETQYF
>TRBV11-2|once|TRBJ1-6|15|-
TGTGCCAGCAGCCGCAATACAGGTTATAATTCACCCCTCCACTTT
CASSRNTGYNSPLHF
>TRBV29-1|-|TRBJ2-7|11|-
TGCAGCGTCGACACCGGTACGGAGCAGTACTTC
CSVDTGTEQYF
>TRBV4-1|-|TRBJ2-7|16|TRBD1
TGCGCCAGCAGCCCCAGTCGACAGGGGGGAACCTACGAGCAGTACTTC
CASSPSRQGGTYEQYF
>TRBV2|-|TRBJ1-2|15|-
TGTGCCAGCACCTCCCCACAGGGAGGAAGCTATGGCTACACCTTC
CASTSPQGGSYGYTF
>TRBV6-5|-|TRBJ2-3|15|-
TGTGCCAGCAGTTACGGCGGCAGGGTTGAGGATACGCAGTATTTT
CASSYGGRVEDTQYF
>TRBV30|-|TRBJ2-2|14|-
TGTGCCTGGGAAAGTGGGGCGCCCACCGGGGAGCTGTTTTTT
CAWESGAPTGELFF
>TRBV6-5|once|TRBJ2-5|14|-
TGTGCCAGCAGTTACTACGGACTATCAGAGACCCAGTACTTC
CASSYYGLSETQYF
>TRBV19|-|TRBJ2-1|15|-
TGTGCCAGTAGTATCTGGGAGGTCTCCTACAATGAGCAGTTCTTC
CASSIWEVSYNEQFF
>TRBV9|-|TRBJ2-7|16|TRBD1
TGTGCCAGCAGCACTGATACCGGGACAGGGTCCGACGAGCAGTACTTC
CASSTDTGTGSDEQYF
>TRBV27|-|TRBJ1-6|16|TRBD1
TGTGCCAGCAGTTTGGGGCCCGGGACAGACAATTCACCCCTCCACTTT
CASSLGPGTDNSPLHF
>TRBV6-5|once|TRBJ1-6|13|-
TGTGCCAGCAGTTACAGGGGGGAGCCACCCCTCCACTTT
CASSYRGEPPLHF
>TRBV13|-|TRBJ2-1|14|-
TGTGCCAGCAGCTTCCAAGGGGGGCTCAATGAGCAGTTCTTC
CASSFQGGLNEQFF
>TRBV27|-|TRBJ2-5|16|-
TGTGCCAGCAGTTTATCGGGGGGTTGGGGTCAAGAGACCCAGTACTTC
CASSLSGGWGQETQYF
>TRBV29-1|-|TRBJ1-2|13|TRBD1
TGCAGCGTCAAACAGGGGGCGGACTATGGCTACACCTTC
CSVKQGADYGYTF
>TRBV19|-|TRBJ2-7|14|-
TGTGCCAGTAGTGTAACATCAGGGACCTACGAGCAGTACTTC
CASSVTSGTYEQYF
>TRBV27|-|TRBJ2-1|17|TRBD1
TGTGCCAGCAGTTCCCTTCCGACAGGGGGACCCTACAATGAGCAGTTCTTC
CASSSLPTGGPYNEQFF
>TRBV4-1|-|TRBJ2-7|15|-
TGCGCCAGCAGCCTCAGGGGGACTAGTGAGTACGAGCAGTACTTC
CASSLRGTSEYEQYF
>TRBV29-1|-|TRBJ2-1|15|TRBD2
TGCAGCGTTGTTTACCTAGCGGGAGTGCCCGATGAGCAGTTCTTC
CSVVYLAGVPDEQFF
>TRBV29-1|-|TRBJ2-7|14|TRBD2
TGCAGCGTTGAAGGGGCGGGGGACTCCTACGAGCAGTACTTC
CSVEGAGDSYEQYF
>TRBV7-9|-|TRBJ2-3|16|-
TGTGCCAGCAGCTTAGTATCGAGGGAGCCCACAGATACGCAGTATTTT
CASSLVSREPTDTQYF
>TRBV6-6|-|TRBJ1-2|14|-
TGTGCCAGCAGTTACGGAGAAGGGGAGGGCGGCTACACCTTC
CASSYGEGEGGYTF
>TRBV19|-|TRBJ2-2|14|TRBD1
TGTGCCAGTAGGCCGGGACAGGGGGCCGGGGAGCTGTTTTTT
CASRPGQGAGELFF
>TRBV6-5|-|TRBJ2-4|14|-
TGTGCCAGCAGTTCCATGGACGGAAAAAACATTCAGTACTTC
CASSSMDGKNIQYF
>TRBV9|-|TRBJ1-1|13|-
TGTGCCAGCAGCGCCCCGACCGGCCCTGAAGCTTTCTTT
CASSAPTGPEAFF
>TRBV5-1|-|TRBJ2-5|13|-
TGCGCCAGCAGCTCCCCGCAACAAGAGACCCAGTACTTC
CASSSPQQETQYF
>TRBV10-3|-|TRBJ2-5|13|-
TGTGCCATCAGTGAGGGAGTGGGGGAGACCCAGTACTTC
CAISEGVGETQYF
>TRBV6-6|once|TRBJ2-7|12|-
TGTGCCAGCATGGGGTTCTCCTACGAGCAGTACTTC
CASMGFSYEQYF
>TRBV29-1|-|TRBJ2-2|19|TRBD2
TGCAGCGTCGGGGACCCTCGTCCTAGCGGGGAGACGAACACCGGGGAGCTGTTTTTT
CSVGDPRPSGETNTGELFF
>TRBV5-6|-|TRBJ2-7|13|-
TGTGCCAGCAGCTTGCCAGCTAGCTACGAGCAGTACTTC
CASSLPASYEQYF
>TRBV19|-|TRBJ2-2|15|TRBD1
TGTGCCAGTAGTACGTCCCGGGACAGGGCCGGGGAGCTGTTTTTT
CASSTSRDRAGELFF
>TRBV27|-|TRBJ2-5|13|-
TGTGCCAGCAGTCTAAGCCCCCAGAGGACCCAGTACTTC
CASSLSPQRTQYF
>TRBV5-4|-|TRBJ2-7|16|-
TGTGCCAGCAGCTTGGCAGGGTTGGGGCGCGCCTACGAGCAGTACTTC
CASSLAGLGRAYEQYF
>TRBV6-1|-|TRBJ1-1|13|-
TGTGCCAGCAGTGATTTTGCCGGTGCTGAAGCTTTCTTT
CASSDFAGAEAFF
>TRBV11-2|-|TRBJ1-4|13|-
TGTGCCAGCAGTTGGGGACATCCTGAAAAACTGTTTTTT
CASSWGHPEKLFF
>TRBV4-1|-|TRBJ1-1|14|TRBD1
TGCGCCAGCAGCAGGGGACAGGGAGGCACTGAAGCTTTCTTT
CASSRGQGGTEAFF
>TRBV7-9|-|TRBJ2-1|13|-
TGTGCCAGCAGCCCTGAGGCGGACAATGAGCAGTTCTTC
CASSPEADNEQFF
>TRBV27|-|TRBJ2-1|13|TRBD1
TGTGCCAGCGGTGACCTGACAGGGAATGAGCAGTTCTTC
CASGDLTGNEQFF
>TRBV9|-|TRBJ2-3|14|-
TGTGCCAGCAGCGCGGACGGGGTAAAAGATACGCAGTATTTT
CASSADGVKDTQYF